Sequencing of this TCR beta chain was carried out in a study of shared clonotypes between healthy human individuals. Study-wide results and limits: Sampling covered blood only; tissue repertoires likely differ.

The genomic DNA of each subset was split evenly across several immunoSEQ plates. Produced via immunoSEQ multiplex PCR; TCRdb's table is partial and in-frame only. There are some 530,000 clones in the sample; 65% to 85% occur only once, and over 9.5% lies in the top ten. This CDR3 comprises 15 residues. The V segment lost 2 bases and the J segment 4 bases; nucleotides outside the gene matches: 6. Germline-derived CDR1 and CDR2 are SQVTM and ANQGSEA. This clone was seen more than once but under ten times. Its target is not known. A far larger clone is just one base off, so this is likely a read error. Additional DNA sequences in this sample encode the identical CDR3.

The V and J genes are TRBV29-1 and TRBJ2-5; 11 bases match TRBD2. The source material was PBMCs. The clonotype was recovered from a woman in her thirties or forties in good health. Some clones in this sample may be carry-over from other donors' samples. The CDR3 loop is CSVERSGREVETQYF. As DNA, the CDR3 is TGCAGCGTTGAACGTAGCGGGAGGGAGGTAGAGACCCAGTACTTC.